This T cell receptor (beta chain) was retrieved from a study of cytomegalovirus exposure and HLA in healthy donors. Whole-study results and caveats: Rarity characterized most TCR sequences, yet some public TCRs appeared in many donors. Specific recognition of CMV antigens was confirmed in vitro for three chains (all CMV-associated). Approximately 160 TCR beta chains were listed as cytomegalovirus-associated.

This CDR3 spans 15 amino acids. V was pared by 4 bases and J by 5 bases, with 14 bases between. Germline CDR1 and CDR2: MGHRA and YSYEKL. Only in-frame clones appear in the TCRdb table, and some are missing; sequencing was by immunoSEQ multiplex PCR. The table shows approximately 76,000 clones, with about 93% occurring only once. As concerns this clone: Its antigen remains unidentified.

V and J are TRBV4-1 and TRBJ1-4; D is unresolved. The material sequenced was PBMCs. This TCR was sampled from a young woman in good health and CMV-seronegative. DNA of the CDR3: TGCGCCAGCAGCCCCGAGGGCGGACGGAATGAAAAACTGTTTTTT. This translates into CASSPEGGRNEKLFF.